This TCR beta chain was found in a study of T cell responses to AZD1222 COVID-19 vaccine. Whole-study results and caveats: Spike-specific TCR breadth and depth went up after people got two AZD1222 doses. Most donors were white British and more were female, and clonal diversity was possibly underestimated. Baseline seropositivity characterized only 5 or 6 AZD1222 recipients.

Sequenced by immunoSEQ multiplex PCR; TCRdb stores in-frame clones only, minus some. Counted here are 130,000 or so clones, about 90% occurring once; the ten biggest clones make up more than 2.5%. In the case of this clone: What it recognizes is unknown.

The V and J ends lost 1 base and 7 bases respectively, with 19 bases between them. In germline, CDR1 is KGHSH, CDR2 LQKENI. The length of the CDR3 is 16 residues. The V gene is TRBV18, the J gene TRBJ1-2; D gene unclear. Sequencing used peripheral blood, obtained on day 0 of AZD1222 vaccination. This receptor was obtained from an adult in good health. DNA of the CDR3: TGTGCCAGCTCACCACTCGACACTGGTGGTTTAGGTGGCTACACCTTC. It codes for CASSPLDTGGLGGYTF.